The clone carrying this T cell receptor beta chain has a count of ten or more. Its antigen is not known. Sample-barcoded 5' priming and a J-beta primer mix drove a second PCR of about 7 to 12 cycles. TCRdb fed the 5' RACE reads into MiXCR, producing one record per CDR3 protein. This table has over 500,000 distinct CDR3 sequences, around a quarter appearing once. The CDR3 runs 15 residues. Germline V gene lookup returns CDR1 SGHAT and CDR2 FQNNGV. V lost 0 bases to trimming and J lost 2 bases; unmatched junction nucleotides: 0. This sample is drawn from a study of blood T cells in healthy people across ages. The study, taken as a whole, reports: Older individuals had lower TCR beta diversity per million T cells (the decline was roughly linear).

These data are also associated with another study on T cells of mothers and their children. That paper states: Nine systemically healthy Caucasian donors: three mothers, six children. Per 15 ul, 1.5 ug of RNA was used, with all extracted RNA going into cDNA synthesis.

Sequencing input: blood. The genes are TRBV11-2 and TRBJ2-7, with 11 bases fitting TRBD2. The sequence was collected from a boy between 2 and 15 years old in good health. The CDR3: CASSLELAGAYEQYF. CDR3 DNA sequence: TGTGCCAGCAGCTTAGAACTAGCGGGGGCCTACGAGCAGTACTTC.